These 18 T cell receptor beta chains originate from one sample sequenced in a study of T-cell reconstitution after alpha-beta-depleted transplantation in children. TCRbeta library construction was performed incorporating unique molecular identifiers. TCRdb redid the calling of the PCR reads with MiXCR, one entry per CDR3 protein. This repertoire shows about 460,000 distinct CDR3 sequences, roughly a tenth found once; its top ten account for around 2%. Sample: PBMCs, taken before TCRalphabeta/CD19-depleted stem cell transplant. These receptors originate from a child aged 2-15 years with inherited bone marrow failure, due to receive a stem cell transplant.

This clonotype was seen a few times. The V gene is TRBV28, the J gene TRBJ2-7; TRBD1 might be the D (6 bases). This CDR3 is 15 amino acids long. The V end was cut by 3 bases, the J end by 5 bases, with 17 bases between. Germline CDR1 MDHEN, CDR2 SYDVKM. As DNA, the CDR3 is TGTGCCAGCAGTTTTGCATTTAACAGGGTCGACGAGCAGTACTTC. Translation: CASSFAFNRVDEQYF. Full variable domain (rest looked up from reference TRBV28 and TRBJ2-7): DVKVTQSSRYLVKRTGEKVFLECVQDMDHENMFWYRQDPGLGLRLIYFSYDVKMKEKGDIPEGYSVSREKKERFSLILESASTNQTSMYLCASSFAFNRVDEQYFGPGTRLTVT.

In this sample, this clonotype turned up a few times. The chain combines TRBV28 with TRBJ2-7, with no clear D. The CDR3 loop spans 13 amino acids. Germline CDR1 is MDHEN and CDR2 is SYDVKM. V lost 6 bases, J lost 3 bases, and 12 bases lay in between. The CDR3 is CASSLRQNYEQYF. CDR3 sequence (DNA): TGTGCCAGCAGCCTTAGACAAAACTACGAGCAGTACTTC. The complete variable domain, with remaining parts taken from reference TRBV28 and TRBJ2-7, reads DVKVTQSSRYLVKRTGEKVFLECVQDMDHENMFWYRQDPGLGLRLIYFSYDVKMKEKGDIPEGYSVSREKKERFSLILESASTNQTSMYLCASSLRQNYEQYFGPGTRLTVT.

To note about this clonotype: One base away lies a much larger clone, so this may be a sequencing read error. The chain joins TRBV20-1 to TRBJ2-7; D call uncertain. The length of the CDR3 is 12 residues. Looked up from germline, CDR1 is DFQATT and CDR2 is SNEGSKA (reference sequence). V was shortened by 2 bases and J by 2 bases, with 7 bases between the two germline ends. The CDR3 is CSARTLTYEQYF. CDR3 sequence (DNA): TGCAGTGCTAGAACACTGACCTACGAGCAGTACTTC.

Ten or more counts support this clonotype. The chain combines TRBV29-1 with TRBJ2-1; 13 positions match TRBD2. Germline CDR1 and CDR2: SQVTM and ANQGSEA. The length of the CDR3 is 16 residues. V lost 6 bases and J lost 0; bases outside the gene matches: 5. The CDR3 spells CSVGTSGKSSYNEQFF. CDR3 nucleotides: TGCAGCGTCGGGACTAGCGGGAAAAGCTCCTACAATGAGCAGTTCTTC.

The genes are TRBV7-9 and TRBJ1-1; TRBD1 aligns across 7 bases. Trimming at V came to 5 bases and at J to 4 bases, leaving 10 bases not matched to a gene. The CDR3 totals 15 residues. CDR1 is SEHNR and CDR2 is FQNEAQ in the germline V gene (reference sequence). DNA for the CDR3: TGTGCCAGCAGCCCTTGGACAGGAGCCTTCACTGAAGCTTTCTTT. This encodes CASSPWTGAFTEAFF.

This clonotype was seen repeatedly, ten times or more. The V call is TRBV4-3, the J call TRBJ2-7, with D maybe TRBD2 (5 bases). Deletions cut 6 bases from V and 1 base from J, with 25 bases between. Germline values: CDR1 LGHNA, CDR2 YSLEER. CDR3 length: 18 residues. This chain's CDR3 is CASSRAPGVLGESYEQYF. The DNA of the CDR3 is TGCGCCAGCAGTCGGGCACCTGGTGTTCTGGGAGAATCCTACGAGCAGTACTTC.

There are many counts of this clonotype. Mismatch with germline at one junction end may stem from a read error. This chain joins TRBV4-1 and TRBJ2-1; tentative D call: TRBD1 (6 bases). Germline V gene data show CDR1 as MGHRA and CDR2 as YSYEKL. The CDR3 loop spans 12 amino acids. The CDR3 DNA is TGCGCCAGCAGCCAGATACAGGGCAAAAGGATCTTC. This translates into CASSQIQGKRIF.

This clonotype has at least ten counts. The chain has TRBV20-1 and TRBJ2-1; unclear D gene. This CDR3 comprises 12 residues. Deletions cut 7 bases from V and 0 bases from J, with 7 bases between. Germline CDR1 is DFQATT and CDR2 is SNEGSKA (reference sequence). CDR3 sequence: CSGASSYNEQFF. The DNA for the CDR3 is TGCAGTGGGGCCTCCTCCTACAATGAGCAGTTCTTC.

This clonotype was seen at least ten times. The chain couples TRBV10-3 to TRBJ2-5, with D unclear. Germline-derived CDR1 and CDR2 are ENHRY and SYGVKD. The V and J ends lost 4 bases and 5 bases respectively, with 11 bases between them. The CDR3 runs 13 residues. The CDR3 spells CAISGIKRETQYF. For the CDR3, the DNA is TGTGCCATCAGTGGTATCAAGAGGGAGACCCAGTACTTC.

This clonotype was recorded at least ten times. The chain couples TRBV15 to TRBJ1-5, with 8 bases aligning to TRBD1. The V and J ends lost 0 bases and 4 bases, in that order; junction bases with no gene match: 5. Germline CDR1 reads LNHNV; CDR2 reads YYDKDF (reference sequence). CDR3 length: 16 residues. CDR3 sequence (DNA): TGTGCCACCAGCAGAGATAGCTGGACAGGGAATCAGCCCCAGCATTTT. It yields the protein CATSRDSWTGNQPQHF.

This clonotype was counted at least ten times. The V and J genes are TRBV10-2 and TRBJ2-7, with 9 bases that match TRBD1. Germline V lookup: CDR1 WSHSY, CDR2 SAAADI. J was trimmed by 1 base and V by 7 bases; bases with no gene match: 11. CDR3 length: 16 residues. The CDR3 reads CASTSTPGQGSYEQYF. For the CDR3, the DNA is TGCGCCAGCACTTCAACCCCGGGACAGGGATCCTACGAGCAGTACTTC.

This clonotype appeared many times. V usage is TRBV19 and J usage is TRBJ2-2; D possibly corresponds to TRBD2 (6 bases). The germline CDR1 and CDR2 sequences are LNHDA and SQIVND (reference sequence). The CDR3 runs 13 residues. V was clipped by 7 bases and J by 6 bases, with 12 bases between them. CDR3 in amino acids: CASTGSLPGELFF. The CDR3 DNA sequence: TGTGCCAGTACCGGGAGTCTGCCCGGGGAGCTGTTTTTT.

This clonotype was detected many times. The rearrangement uses TRBV5-4 and TRBJ1-2; 9 nucleotides match TRBD1. The CDR3 consists of 14 residues. Germline V lookup: CDR1 SGHNT, CDR2 YYREEE (reference sequence). V dropped 0 bases and J dropped 6; count of bases not matched to a gene: 3. CDR3 protein: CASSLDRGQDGYTF. CDR3 bases: TGTGCCAGCAGCTTGGACAGGGGGCAGGATGGCTACACCTTC.

This clonotype showed up just a few times. V and J are TRBV20-1 and TRBJ2-3; 9 bases fit TRBD2. CDR1 and CDR2 (germline): DFQATT, SNEGSKA (reference sequence). V lost 8 bases to trimming and J lost 2 bases; unmatched junction nucleotides: 2. The CDR3 length is 12 residues. This chain's CDR3 is CSPGLATDTQYF. CDR3 nucleotides: TGCAGTCCGGGACTAGCCACAGATACGCAGTATTTT.

The chain couples TRBV5-1 to TRBJ2-7; 8 bases are shared with TRBD2. J lost 6 bases, V lost 0 bases, and 14 bases had no gene match. There are 17 residues in the CDR3. Germline-derived CDR1 and CDR2 are SGHRS and YFSETQ. CDR3 sequence reads: CASSLDPAGGANTEQYF. CDR3 DNA: TGCGCCAGCAGCTTGGACCCCGCCGGGGGGGCAAACACCGAGCAGTACTTC.

This clonotype was detected many times. The genes are TRBV27 and TRBJ2-5; D possibly corresponds to TRBD1 (5 bases). Deletions cut 0 bases from V and 2 bases from J, with 10 bases between. Per germline, CDR1 MNHEY and CDR2 SMNVEV (reference sequence). The CDR3 has 15 amino acids. The CDR3: CASSLSPGWQETQYF. The CDR3 DNA is TGTGCCAGCAGTTTATCGCCAGGGTGGCAAGAGACCCAGTACTTC.

This clonotype appeared many times. The chain recombines TRBV7-2 with TRBJ2-5; 13 bases are shared with TRBD2. Germline V gene data show CDR1 as SGHTA and CDR2 as FQGNSA. With V trimmed by 3 bases and J by 4 bases, 8 bases remained unmatched. CDR3 length: 17 residues. The CDR3: CASSFGTSGGARETQYF. CDR3 nucleotide sequence: TGTGCCAGCAGCTTCGGAACTAGCGGGGGGGCACGAGAGACCCAGTACTTC.

This clonotype has ten or more counts. CDR3 sequence reads: CASSLVWDSTDTQYF. CDR3 bases: TGTGCCAGCAGCTTGGTGTGGGATAGCACAGATACGCAGTATTTT. V usage is TRBV5-4 and J usage is TRBJ2-3; no clear D gene. The CDR3 totals 15 residues. Trimming shortened V by 0 bases and J by 0 bases, and 8 bases separated the two germline ends. CDR1 is SGHNT, CDR2 YYREEE, per germline (reference sequence).